This TCR beta chain was documented in a study of T-cell memory formation after mild COVID-19 (dated by TCRdb to the early 2020s). For the wider study: TCR sequence clusters from the two donors were found to be largely donor specific. In a couple of donors, T-cell clones that expanded and contracted after mild COVID-19 were tracked by sequencing TCRalpha and TCRbeta repertoires over time. Two young, previously healthy adult volunteers made up the cohort, one male and one female.

Taken from the germline V gene, the CDR1 and CDR2 loops are SGHAT and FQNNGV. V and J are truncated by 4 bases and 1 base respectively, leaving an intervening sequence of 19 bases. From the cysteine through the phenylalanine, the CDR3 covers 17 amino acids. Only CDR3 DNA remains: 51 bases, in frame from the first base. The investigation overall reported the following: Some responding clones were detected in pre-infection memory, which suggested that pre-existing cross-reactive memory T cells had joined the SARS-CoV-2 response. Contracting CD4+ clones turned up mainly in the CM and EM memory subsets, whereas EMRA was where CD8+ clones were enriched. Balanced CD4/CD8 phenotypes were observed for clones contracting from day 15 to 85, whereas a bias towards CD4+ was observed for a second wave of clones expanding from day 15 to 37. Whether the second-wave clones peaking on day 37 were SARS-CoV-2 specific was not confirmed. The study included only a couple of mild cases, and larger cohorts that include severe cases with pre-infection samples were judged to be necessary.

Ficoll-Paque density gradient centrifugation was the method used to isolate PBMCs. Notes on this clonotype: No antigen is known for it. Per-base quality was not reported, and no clone a single base away is much larger than it.

TCRdb records Illumina NovaSeq 6000 as the sequencer. cDNA libraries for TCRalpha and TCRbeta were prepared by 5'RACE using constant-segment primers, with sample barcodes and unique molecular identifiers added. Trizol reagent was used to extract RNA from every sample. Amplification of the libraries took two PCR steps, and the second step added a second sample barcode plus Illumina TruSeq adapters. Libraries were sequenced on an Illumina NovaSeq with 2 x 150 bp paired-end reads. Regarding the original processing steps: Reads were demultiplexed and collapsed into UMI-guided consensus sequences with migec v1.2.7. With mixcr v2.1.11, UMI consensuses were aligned to TRA and TRB V and J templates and assembled into clonotypes. Clonotypes were classified as expanded or contracted when called significant by both edgeR and NoisET, with noise models trained on biological replicates. edgeR calls used a false discovery rate-adjusted p below 0.01 and a log2 fold-change threshold of 1. As an exploratory analysis of dynamics, PCA with hierarchical clustering was applied to max-normalized trajectories of the 1000 most abundant clonotypes. Separately sequenced CD4+ and CD8+ repertoires were used to assign a CD4 or CD8 phenotype to each responding clone. Using fastp trimming at Q25 and MiXCR clonotype assembly, TCRdb reanalyzed the public sequencing data and kept in-frame beta chains. Identical CDR3 protein sequences are pooled into one entry, listed with their most common genes and DNA. V and J calls and clone size were set by TCRdb, not the authors. For this sample the table gives about 470,000 distinct CDR3 sequences, of which around a sixth were detected only once. The top ten clonotypes cover 9% to 15% of the sample.

Sequencing was performed on PBMCs or a T cell subset sorted from them (not recorded which). The sequence came from an adult woman who had mild COVID-19 (a few samples of this study predate the infection). The sample titles of this study are shuffled in the database, so cell type and time point are left out; the donor was told from shared clones. The chain couples TRBV11-2 to TRBJ1-1, and TRBD1 may be the D gene, going by 6 matching bases. For the CDR3, the sequence is CASSYYSLGGQNTEAFF. The DNA is TGTGCCAGCAGCTATTATTCCCTCGGGGGGCAGAACACTGAAGCTTTCTTT.